Detailed here is one T cell receptor beta chain. The table lists this clone with a few counts. Its target antigen remains unknown. No per-base quality is available; no much larger clone lies one base away. Taken from the germline V gene (reference sequence), the CDR1 and CDR2 loops are PRHDT and FYEKMQ. Including the terminal cysteine and phenylalanine, the CDR3 comprises 16 residues. Just the 48-base CDR3 DNA is kept, in frame starting at base 1. V was cut back by 3 bases and J by 3 bases, leaving a gap of 17 bases between them. This sample was included in a study of OX40 agonist ivuxolimab in advanced cancers. Study-wide context: Ivuxolimab was an agonistic, fully human IgG2 monoclonal antibody directed against OX40 (CD134), a costimulatory receptor. Intravenous ivuxolimab was administered to patients every 2 weeks at six dose levels: 0.01, 0.1, 0.3, 1.5, 3 and 10 mg/kg. Of the 50 to 55 dose-escalation patients, hepatocellular carcinoma was present in around 20, melanoma in roughly 15, renal cell carcinoma in 9 and head and neck cancer in 9. The dose-escalation cohort was approximately 83% male with a mean age of about 58 years, ranging from roughly 20 to 80. Prior anti-PD-1, anti-PD-L1 or anti-CTLA-4 therapy was permitted, and 30% to 45% of dose-escalation patients had received checkpoint inhibitors. Partial responses were achieved by three dose-escalation patients, of whom one had hepatocellular carcinoma and two had cutaneous melanoma. The point of sequencing TCRbeta in the periphery was to test whether ivuxolimab changed TCR sequence diversity and drove clonal T-cell expansion. The paper covers the monotherapy dose-escalation part of the phase I ivuxolimab trial, which included N of about 56 patients. The paper as a whole reports these results and caveats: Antigen specificity was not determined for the clonally expanded peripheral T cells. Partial responders in the 0.1-3.0 mg/kg groups had among the lowest normalized peripheral clonal expansion, especially among CD8+ T cells. At doses of 0.1 to 3.0 mg/kg, clonal expansion of both CD4+ and CD8+ blood T cells was observed from baseline to week 6. Low levels of normalized T-cell clonal expansion were also shown by some nonresponding patients. After ivuxolimab, CD8+ T cells had more expanded clones than CD4+ T cells on average.

Patients with autoimmune disease history or receiving systemic immunosuppression were excluded from the trial. Peripheral blood for TCR sequencing was drawn from every dose cohort at baseline, at cycle 4 day 1 and at cycle 7 day 1. Samples came from an open-label, multicenter, first-in-human phase I dose-escalation trial of ivuxolimab. Adults with locally advanced or metastatic head and neck squamous cell, hepatocellular, melanoma or renal cell carcinoma were enrolled in the trial. Before TCR sequencing, CD4+ T cells and CD8+ T cells were sorted from peripheral blood as separate populations. Genomic DNA was isolated from the sorted cells so that the TCRbeta CDR3 region could be sequenced. The immunoSEQ Assay was used for sequencing of TCRbeta CDR3 regions. In its TCRdb copy, this immuneACCESS table keeps in-frame sequences only and misses some clones. Where compared with another copy, unresolved V genes explain less than half of these, and the others have no known cause. For this sample there are about 20,000 clones; about 71% appear just once. The ten largest clones represent around 15% of the sample.

Here the sequenced sample was CD4+ or CD8+ T cells sorted from blood, taken in a trial of the OX40 agonist ivuxolimab. The TCR was taken from an adult with an advanced solid tumor such as melanoma, head and neck, liver or kidney cancer. This receptor chain uses TRBV13 and TRBJ1-1, with TRBD1 perhaps the D gene, on 6 matching bases. The DNA reads TGTGCCAGCAGCTTTGGCACGGGGGGCGAGGACACTGAAGCTTTCTTT. The resulting protein is CASSFGTGGEDTEAFF.